This entry is about one TCR beta chain. This clonotype is regarded as medium-sized (0.01 to 0.1%). Its antigen remains undetermined. No much larger clone exists at a distance of one base, and base qualities are not known. CDR1 and CDR2 are drawn from the germline V gene: SGHDT, YYEEEE. The cysteine opens and the phenylalanine closes a CDR3 of 16 amino acids. Only the CDR3 portion is preserved as DNA: 48 bases, with reading frame beginning at the first base. The V end loses 2 bases and the J end loses 5 bases, and a stretch of 17 bases separates them. The library was built by means of multiplex PCR. Using EuroClonality-NGS primers, the TRB libraries were generated through a one-step amplicon PCR run on approximately 100 ng genomic DNA. TRB amplicons were sequenced on Illumina MiSeq instruments with 2 x 250 bp version 2 chemistry. The authors' analysis ran thus. IMGT/HighV-QUEST was the tool used for both primary TRB sequence analysis and V(D)J annotation. VDJtools was used to assess repertoire diversity and composition after nonfunctional clones were removed and samples were downsampled for comparisons between samples. TCRdb trimmed the raw reads at Q25, called clones with MiXCR and kept productive beta chains. Each record represents a unique CDR3 protein, reported with the most common genes and DNA among its rows. The V and J calls shown here were made by TCRdb, not taken from the authors' results. The table for this sample lists several thousand distinct CDR3 sequences; under 25% of them were counted only once. The top ten clonotypes cover 7.5% to 9.5% of the sample.

The healthy control blood was obtained from volunteer donors, who were supplied by blood services in Australia and France. Genomic DNA for TCR repertoire analysis was extracted from either whole blood samples or PBMCs. The record originates from a study of somatic reversion in DOCK8 deficiency (dated by TCRdb to about 2020). General notes on the study: The study compared T cell receptor beta repertoires of DOCK8-deficient patients, DOCK8-revertant patients and healthy volunteers. The study set out to investigate how, in DOCK8 deficiency, somatic reversion of pathogenic DOCK8 variants alters lymphocyte differentiation and function. The DOCK8-deficient patients included in the study had already been reported in previous work.

What the work shows at the level of the full study, not this receptor alone: Whether whole blood or PBMCs served as the source material for each individual sample was not specified in the methods.

The sequence is built from TRBV5-6 and TRBJ2-1, with the D call perhaps TRBD1 or TRBD2, each one matching 5 bases. Sequencing was carried out using peripheral blood. This sequence was found in a human donor in good health. For the CDR3, the sequence is CASSLLWGIEDNEQFF. The nucleotide sequence reads as follows: TGTGCCAGCAGCTTATTATGGGGGATTGAGGACAATGAGCAGTTCTTC.